This T cell receptor beta chain was sequenced during a study of cytomegalovirus exposure and HLA in healthy donors. Study-wide findings and caveats: The listing of 150 to 200 TCR beta chains classed them as cytomegalovirus-associated.

About this clone itself: Its antigen is currently unknown.

V shed 6 bases and J 3 bases; nucleotides not matched to a gene: 4. Germline values: CDR1 LNHDA, CDR2 SQIVND (reference sequence). CDR3 length: 14 residues. The method was immunoSEQ multiplex PCR; TCRdb's version includes in-frame clones alone and lacks a portion of them. The repertoire holds about 180,000 clones, around nine tenths seen once, with roughly 1.4% in the top ten. The sequencing sample was made of PBMCs. This rearrangement joins TRBV19 to TRBJ2-1; TRBD2 agrees at 8 bases. This receptor was taken from a woman aged 25 to 45 in good health and CMV-seronegative. The CDR3 bases are TGTGCCAGTAGGCGGACTAGCTTCTACAATGAGCAGTTCTTC. It encodes CASRRTSFYNEQFF.